These 26 T cell receptor beta chains came from one sample sequenced in a study of OX40 agonist ivuxolimab in advanced cancers. Libraries were constructed by the immunoSEQ multiplex PCR assay. In its TCRdb copy, this immuneACCESS table keeps in-frame sequences only and misses some clones. Where compared with another copy, unresolved V genes explain less than half of these, and the others have no known cause. The table for this sample lists about 96,000 clones; 90% of them were counted only once. The top ten clones comprise around 1.5% of the sample. Sequences were derived from CD4+ or CD8+ T cells sorted from blood, sampled in a trial of the OX40 agonist ivuxolimab. The receptor set was obtained from an adult with an advanced solid tumor such as melanoma, head and neck, liver or kidney cancer.

The V gene is TRBV5-1, the J gene TRBJ2-2, with D unclear. Trimming took off 0 bases at V and 5 bases at J, with 8 bases between the two ends. This CDR3 contains 14 residues. From germline, CDR1 is SGHRS and CDR2 YFSETQ. CDR3 amino acids: CASSLVHTTGELFF. The CDR3 nucleotides are TGCGCCAGCAGCTTGGTTCATACAACCGGGGAGCTGTTTTTT. The full variable domain, its missing parts supplied by reference TRBV5-1 and TRBJ2-2, is KAGVTQTPRYLIKTRGQQVTLSCSPISGHRSVSWYQQTPGQGLQFLFEYFSETQRNKGNFPGRFSGRQFSNSRSEMNVSTLELGDSALYLCASSLVHTTGELFFGEGSRLTVL.

The rearrangement uses TRBV28 and TRBJ2-7, with TRBD2 matching over 9 bases. Per the germline V gene, CDR1 is MDHEN and CDR2 is SYDVKM. V lost 3 bases to trimming and J lost 2 bases; unmatched junction nucleotides: 2. The CDR3 covers 14 residues. The CDR3 nucleotides read TGTGCCAGCAGTTTCCCTAGCGGGACCTACGAGCAGTACTTC. This codes for CASSFPSGTYEQYF.

This chain uses TRBV6-1 with TRBJ1-6; D possibly corresponds to TRBD1 (5 bases). The CDR3 spans 15 residues. In germline, CDR1 is MNHNS, CDR2 SASEGT. Trimming took off 4 bases at V and 5 bases at J, with 12 bases between the two ends. CDR3 loop: CASSVLSGNNSPLHF. As DNA, the CDR3 is TGTGCCAGCAGTGTACTTTCAGGGAATAATTCACCCCTCCACTTT.

The chain links TRBV7-2 to TRBJ2-5, with D unresolved. Germline loops: CDR1 SGHTA, CDR2 FQGNSA. CDR3 length: 14 residues. Between the trimmed V and J ends, which lost 2 bases and 1 base, there was a span of 8 bases. The CDR3 spells CASSLSRIQETQYF. The CDR3 coding sequence is TGTGCCAGCAGCTTATCACGAATCCAAGAGACCCAGTACTTC.

The chain employs TRBV19 and TRBJ1-5; no definite D call. Trimming shortened V by 4 bases and J by 3 bases, and 10 bases separated the two germline ends. The CDR3 spans 14 residues. The V gene's germline CDR1 is LNHDA and CDR2 SQIVND (reference sequence). CDR3 nucleotide sequence: TGTGCCAGTAGTAGCGCAGCTGACAATCAGCCCCAGCATTTT. The encoded protein is CASSSAADNQPQHF.

The rearrangement joins TRBV28 to TRBJ2-1; TRBD1 matches at 8 bases. Germline trimming cut 5 bases from V and 3 bases from J; bases unmatched to any gene: 6. The length of the CDR3 is 15 residues. Per the germline V gene, CDR1 is MDHEN and CDR2 is SYDVKM. Written as DNA, the CDR3 is TGTGCCAGCAGTCTAACCGGGACAGGCTACAATGAGCAGTTCTTC. It translates to CASSLTGTGYNEQFF.

This rearrangement joins TRBV11-2 to TRBJ2-1; D is unclear. Trimming cost V 4 bases and J 9 bases, with 10 bases left between them. This CDR3 has 12 amino acids. CDR1 is SGHAT and CDR2 is FQNNGV in the germline V gene. The DNA of the CDR3 is TGTGCCAGCAGCTCCCTTTTGGGTGAGCAGTTCTTC. Amino acids: CASSSLLGEQFF. The variable domain in full, completed from reference TRBV11-2 and TRBJ2-1, reads EAGVAQSPRYKIIEKRQSVAFWCNPISGHATLYWYQQILGQGPKLLIQFQNNGVVDDSQLPKDRFSAERLKGVDSTLKIQPAKLEDSAVYLCASSSLLGEQFFGPGTRLTVL.

The CDR3, as DNA: TGTGCCAGCTCCAAACGGCATCCCTACGAGCAGTACTTC. Amino acids: CASSKRHPYEQYF. The gene calls are TRBV11-3 and TRBJ2-5; D unresolved. The assigned J gene may be wrong: the sequence end matches TRBJ2-7 better. CDR1 is SGHNT and CDR2 is YENEEA in the germline V gene. CDR3 size: 13 residues.

The chain is built from TRBV2 and TRBJ1-5; D is ambiguous. Trimming took off 5 bases at V and 3 bases at J, with 8 bases between the two ends. Germline assignment: CDR1 SNHLY and CDR2 FYNNEI. CDR3 length: 13 amino acids. The CDR3 is CASSRVSNQPQHF. In nucleotides, the CDR3 is TGTGCCAGCAGTCGGGTTTCCAATCAGCCCCAGCATTTT.

The table lists this clone with a count of one. The DNA of the CDR3 is TGTGCCACCAGCAGGAGGCAGGGAATAGGCACAGATACGCAGTATTTT. Amino acids: CATSRRQGIGTDTQYF. This sequence joins TRBV15 and TRBJ2-3; D is possibly TRBD1 (5 bases). CDR1 is LNHNV, CDR2 YYDKDF, per germline (reference sequence). Trimming removed 3 bases from V and 1 base from J, with 14 bases in between. The CDR3 is 16 amino acids.

V and J are TRBV30 and TRBJ2-1; D not certain. The CDR3 sequence is 11 residues long. Germline V CDR1 and CDR2: GTSNPN, SVGIG (reference sequence). Between the trimmed V and J ends, which lost 4 bases and 9 bases, there was a span of 10 bases. The CDR3 protein is CAWNSRGEQFF. The CDR3 DNA reads as TGTGCCTGGAATTCTAGAGGTGAGCAGTTCTTC. Full variable domain (outside the CDR3, taken from reference TRBV30 and TRBJ2-1): SQTIHQWPATLVQPVGSPLSLECTVEGTSNPNLYWYRQAAGRGLQLLFYSVGIGQISSEVPQNLSASRPQDRQFILSSKKLLLSDSGFYLCAWNSRGEQFFGPGTRLTVL.

This chain connects TRBV7-2 to TRBJ1-2; D uncertain. Germline V gene sequence: CDR1 SGHTA, CDR2 FQGNSA. CDR3 size: 18 residues. Trimming removed 5 bases at V and 6 bases at J, with 28 bases between. As DNA, the CDR3 is TGTGCCAGCAGCAGCCAATCCGGAATCAGTAGTCTTTCTGATGGCTACACCTTC. The encoded protein is CASSSQSGISSLSDGYTF.

This chain connects TRBV19 to TRBJ2-1, with TRBD2 identical over 16 bases. V lost 3 bases, J lost 1 base, and 6 bases stayed unmatched. CDR1 and CDR2 from the germline V gene are LNHDA and SQIVND (reference sequence). The CDR3 extends over 19 amino acids. The CDR3 protein is CASSMRGLAGGRSYNEQFF. CDR3 bases: TGTGCCAGTAGTATGAGGGGACTAGCGGGAGGGAGGTCCTACAATGAGCAGTTCTTC.

The table lists this clone with a few counts. This rearrangement joins TRBV7-9 to TRBJ1-1; D possibly corresponds to TRBD1 (6 bases). V lost 5 bases and J 1 base, leaving 11 bases between the germline ends. Germline V lookup: CDR1 SEHNR, CDR2 FQNEAQ (reference sequence). The CDR3 spans 14 residues. The CDR3 DNA reads TGTGCCAGCAGCCGGCAGACAGGGAACACTGAAGCTTTCTTT. Encoded protein: CASSRQTGNTEAFF. The full variable domain, rest sourced from reference TRBV7-9 and TRBJ1-1, is DTGVSQNPRHKITKRGQNVTFRCDPISEHNRLYWYRQTLGQGPEFLTYFQNEAQLEKSRLLSDRFSAERPKGSFSTLEIQRTEQGDSAMYLCASSRQTGNTEAFFGQGTRLTVV.

The chain couples TRBV9 to TRBJ2-5; 10 bases map to TRBD2. The J segment lost 4 bases and the V segment lost 3 bases, leaving 3 bases of the junction unmatched. In germline, CDR1 is SGDLS, CDR2 YYNGEE. CDR3 length: 14 residues. The CDR3 reads CASSEREGRETQYF. The CDR3 bases are TGTGCCAGCAGCGAGCGGGAGGGCCGAGAGACCCAGTACTTC.

V usage is TRBV6-6 and J usage is TRBJ2-3; tentative D call: TRBD1 (5 bases). Per the germline V gene, CDR1 is MNHNY and CDR2 is SVGAGI (reference sequence). CDR3 length: 14 amino acids. The germline V and J ends were trimmed by 11 bases and 0 bases, with 15 bases remaining between them. In DNA, the CDR3 is TGTGCCCTATCAATGGGGCCTAGCACAGATACGCAGTATTTT. Encoded protein: CALSMGPSTDTQYF.

The chain carries TRBV5-6 and TRBJ1-4, with D tentatively TRBD1 (6 bases). CDR1 is SGHDT, CDR2 YYEEEE, per germline. Trimming took 0 bases from V and 3 from J, leaving 12 bases between them. The CDR3 has 16 residues. CDR3 coding DNA: TGTGCCAGCAGCTTGGTGGGGGGCACGGCTAATGAAAAACTGTTTTTT. It translates to CASSLVGGTANEKLFF.

The chain employs TRBV10-3 and TRBJ1-3; tentative D call: TRBD1 (6 bases). Per germline, CDR1 ENHRY and CDR2 SYGVKD. V lost 7 bases, J lost 2 bases, and 9 bases lay in between. This CDR3 comprises 13 residues. CDR3 sequence (DNA): TGTGCCATCACTGACAGGCCTGGAAACACCATATATTTT. Amino acid sequence: CAITDRPGNTIYF.

A single count supports this clone. This sequence joins TRBV7-3 and TRBJ1-2; no definite D call. V dropped 7 bases and J dropped 4 bases, with 16 bases sitting between them. CDR3 length equals 14 residues. CDR1 is SGHTA and CDR2 is FQGTGA in the germline V gene. CDR3 sequence reads: CASTAGLVGYGYTF. The CDR3 nucleotides are TGTGCCAGCACCGCCGGCCTGGTGGGCTATGGCTACACCTTC.

The chain combines TRBV9 with TRBJ2-3; the D gene is possibly TRBD2 (6 bases). V shed 7 bases and J shed 1 base, with 19 bases lying between them. Germline V lookup: CDR1 SGDLS, CDR2 YYNGEE. This CDR3 contains 16 residues. CDR3 amino acids: CASGGPRLGGTDTQYF. In DNA form, the CDR3 reads TGTGCCAGCGGCGGGCCGCGACTAGGGGGCACAGATACGCAGTATTTT. Variable domain in full (rest from reference TRBV9 and TRBJ2-3): DSGVTQTPKHLITATGQRVTLRCSPRSGDLSVYWYQQSLDQGLQFLIQYYNGEERAKGNILERFSAQQFPDLHSELNLSSLELGDSALYFCASGGPRLGGTDTQYFGPGTRLTVL.

The rearrangement links TRBV7-9 to TRBJ2-6; 8 bases agree with TRBD2. Germline loops: CDR1 SEHNR, CDR2 FQNEAQ (reference sequence). V lost 2 bases, J lost 0 bases, and 9 bases stayed unmatched. The CDR3 sequence is 19 residues long. The CDR3 sequence: CASSLRAGGRRSGANVLTF. The DNA for the CDR3 is TGTGCCAGCAGCTTACGGGCGGGGGGACGTCGCTCTGGGGCCAACGTCCTGACTTTC.

This sequence joins TRBV5-5 and TRBJ1-4, with D possibly TRBD1 on 5 matching bases. Trimming took off 3 bases at V and 5 bases at J, with 14 bases between the two ends. This CDR3 is built from 15 residues. The germline CDR1 and CDR2 sequences are SGHKS and YYEKEE (reference sequence). The CDR3 protein is CASSSGVGMNEKLFF. DNA of the CDR3: TGTGCCAGCAGCTCGGGGGTGGGAATGAATGAAAAACTGTTTTTT.

The V call is TRBV6-6, the J call TRBJ2-2; possible D gene TRBD2, 5 bases. CDR1 is MNHNY and CDR2 is SVGAGI in the germline V gene (reference sequence). V shed 6 bases and J shed 3 bases, with 17 bases lying between them. The CDR3 has 16 amino acids. In DNA form, the CDR3 reads TGTGCCAGCAGAGGTATCGAGGGCTTGGACACCGGGGAGCTGTTTTTT. Translating it yields CASRGIEGLDTGELFF.

CDR3 sequence: CASSLAGPSYEQYF. The CDR3 coding sequence is TGTGCCAGCAGCCTGGCAGGTCCTTCCTACGAGCAGTACTTC. The chain recombines TRBV14 with TRBJ2-7; D is uncertain. With 4 bases removed from V and 1 base from J, the gap between germline ends came to 11 bases. The CDR3 has 14 residues. Germline-derived CDR1 and CDR2 are SGHDN and FVKESK.

The chain recombines TRBV28 with TRBJ1-3, with 9 bases that match TRBD1. Per the germline V gene, CDR1 is MDHEN and CDR2 is SYDVKM. The CDR3 sequence is 16 residues long. The V gene end was trimmed by 5 bases and the J gene end by 0 bases; junction bases not matched to a gene: 5. CDR3 loop: CASSPGGQGSGNTIYF. The DNA for the CDR3 is TGTGCCAGCAGTCCCGGGGGACAGGGCTCTGGAAACACCATATATTTT.

The chain combines TRBV7-6 with TRBJ1-4; perhaps TRBD1 as D (5 bases). CDR3 length: 17 residues. Germline V lookup: CDR1 SGHVS, CDR2 FNYEAQ. The V gene lost 1 base and the J gene lost 0 bases, with 12 bases spanning the gap. Here the CDR3 reads CASSLGPGTATNEKLFF. The CDR3 region has the DNA TGTGCCAGCAGCTTAGGGCCGGGGACCGCAACTAATGAAAAACTGTTTTTT.